The 19 T cell receptor beta chains below come from one sample, sequenced in a study of PD-L1 blockade in urothelial cancer. The data were produced by immunoSEQ multiplex PCR, yet TCRdb's version contains in-frame clones alone and is incomplete. The sample consists of about 63,000 clones, 80% to 90% of them appearing once. Time point given: pretreatment peripheral blood. Specimen: PBMCs, collected around atezolizumab (anti-PD-L1) treatment. These TCRs come from a man between 65 and 80 years old with urothelial cancer.

J is TRBJ2-7 and V is TRBV6-5; TRBD1 might be the D (5 bases). The V end lost 2 bases, the J end lost 3 bases, and 8 bases lay between the germline ends. Germline V gives CDR1 MNHEY, CDR2 SVGAGI. CDR3 length equals 13 residues. The CDR3 DNA follows: TGTGCCAGCAGTTACAGACAGTTCTACGAGCAGTACTTC. The encoded protein is CASSYRQFYEQYF.

This rearrangement joins TRBV5-1 to TRBJ2-3, with D tentatively TRBD2 (5 bases). Trimming took 2 bases from V and 3 from J, leaving 10 bases between them. CDR3 length: 14 residues. The germline CDR1 and CDR2 sequences are SGHRS and YFSETQ. The CDR3 is CASSLTSQTDTQYF. As DNA, the CDR3 is TGCGCCAGCAGCTTAACTAGTCAAACAGATACGCAGTATTTT.

The J gene is TRBJ2-5, the V gene TRBV11-2, with 13 bases matching TRBD2. Losses at the gene ends were 5 bases for V and 5 bases for J; bases not matched to a gene: 5. Germline V CDR1 and CDR2: SGHAT, FQNNGV. The CDR3 is 15 amino acids. Here the CDR3 DNA reads TGTGCCAGCAGCATCACTAGCGGGGGGGCGGAGACCCAGTACTTC. This codes for CASSITSGGAETQYF.

This chain connects TRBV7-8 to TRBJ2-1; perhaps TRBD2 as D (5 bases). This CDR3 has 16 amino acids. Per germline, CDR1 SGHVS and CDR2 FQNEAQ. V was pared by 2 bases and J by 4 bases, with 15 bases between. CDR3: CASSLTGEPIYNEQFF. In nucleotides, the CDR3 is TGTGCCAGCAGCTTAACCGGGGAACCGATTTACAATGAGCAGTTCTTC.

The chain joins TRBV7-9 to TRBJ1-1, with a weak D call TRBD1 (5 bases). This CDR3 comprises 12 residues. The V gene's germline CDR1 is SEHNR and CDR2 FQNEAQ (reference sequence). Trimming shortened V by 6 bases and J by 7 bases, and 12 bases separated the two germline ends. The DNA of the CDR3 is TGTGCCAGCAGTTCCGACAGCCTTGAAGCTTTCTTT. This gives the protein CASSSDSLEAFF. Supplemented by reference TRBV7-9 and TRBJ1-1, the full variable domain reads DTGVSQNPRHKITKRGQNVTFRCDPISEHNRLYWYRQTLGQGPEFLTYFQNEAQLEKSRLLSDRFSAERPKGSFSTLEIQRTEQGDSAMYLCASSSDSLEAFFGQGTRLTVV.

The rearrangement joins TRBV11-2 to TRBJ1-6; D call uncertain. V lost 4 bases and J lost 9, with 10 bases in between. The CDR3 spans 13 residues. Germline CDR1 and CDR2: SGHAT and FQNNGV. The CDR3 spells CASSSLLSSPLHF. CDR3 sequence (DNA): TGTGCCAGCAGCTCCCTTCTAAGTTCACCCCTCCACTTT.

The V call is TRBV7-9, the J call TRBJ2-2; 8 bases fit TRBD2. Germline CDR1 is SEHNR and CDR2 is FQNEAQ (reference sequence). This CDR3 comprises 16 residues. V was pared by 4 bases and J by 4 bases, with 8 bases of the junction left unmatched. CDR3 in DNA: TGTGCCAGCAGCTCACCCGGGACTAGGGGCACCGGGGAGCTGTTTTTT. This encodes CASSSPGTRGTGELFF.

Comment on this clone: One end of the junction fails to match germline, which may point to a read error. The J gene is TRBJ2-3, the V gene TRBV5-4; 9 bases match TRBD2. Per germline, CDR1 SGHNT and CDR2 YYREEE (reference sequence). The CDR3 has 16 residues. CDR3: CASSLARRGGTDTQYF. CDR3 in DNA: TGTGCCAGCAGTTTGGCTAGGCGGGGGGGTACAGATACGCAGTATTTT.

The sample holds a few counts of this clone. The chain couples TRBV10-3 to TRBJ2-7, with 11 bases lining up with TRBD1. Germline-derived CDR1 and CDR2 are ENHRY and SYGVKD. CDR3 length: 18 residues. V lost 6 bases to trimming and J lost 0 bases; unmatched junction nucleotides: 13. DNA of the CDR3: TGTGCCATCAGACCGGGACAGGGGGGGAGCGGGGACTCCTACGAGCAGTACTTC. This sequence encodes CAIRPGQGGSGDSYEQYF.

The DNA for the CDR3 is TGTGCCAGCACCCCGGGAGTCGCGGCGGAGACCCAGTACTTC. This sequence encodes CASTPGVAAETQYF. The chain carries TRBV9 and TRBJ2-5, with D perhaps TRBD2 (6 bases). V was clipped by 6 bases and J by 5 bases, with 17 bases between them. CDR3 length equals 14 residues. Germline CDR1 SGDLS, CDR2 YYNGEE.

The rearrangement uses TRBV7-9 and TRBJ1-5; 7 nucleotides match TRBD1. The CDR3 is 15 residues long. The V and J ends lost 8 bases and 4 bases, in that order; junction bases with no gene match: 11. Germline CDR1 SEHNR, CDR2 FQNEAQ (reference sequence). CDR3 in DNA: TGTGCCAGCTCAAAAACACAGGGGAGGAATCAGCCCCAGCATTTT. Translation gives CASSKTQGRNQPQHF.

This sequence joins TRBV7-2 and TRBJ1-2; 7 bases match TRBD1. The CDR3 is 16 residues long. Germline V gene lookup returns CDR1 SGHTA and CDR2 FQGNSA. J lost 3 bases, V lost 5 bases, and 12 bases had no gene match. The CDR3 bases are TGTGCCAGCAGCCAGACTTATACAGGGGATGACTATGGCTACACCTTC. Its translation: CASSQTYTGDDYGYTF.

The J gene is TRBJ2-7, the V gene TRBV7-8, with 8 bases fitting TRBD1. The V segment lost 0 bases and the J segment 3 bases; nucleotides outside the gene matches: 7. This CDR3 contains 16 residues. The germline gives CDR1 SGHVS, CDR2 FQNEAQ. CDR3 coding DNA: TGTGCCAGCAGCTTAGCTCAGGGGGCAGACGGCTACGAGCAGTACTTC. It is translated as CASSLAQGADGYEQYF.

CDR3 region: CASSPPARDGSGNTIYF. The CDR3 DNA is TGTGCCAGCTCACCACCGGCGAGGGACGGGAGTGGAAACACCATATATTTT. V is TRBV18 and J is TRBJ1-3, with D tentatively TRBD1 (5 bases). Per germline, CDR1 KGHSH and CDR2 LQKENI. The length of the CDR3 is 17 residues. V was cut by 0 bases and J by 3 bases, with 15 bases left in between.

The J gene is TRBJ1-1, the V gene TRBV6-1; D is unclear. CDR1 is MNHNS and CDR2 is SASEGT in the germline V gene. V shed 0 bases and J shed 5 bases, with 13 bases lying between them. There are 15 residues in the CDR3. The CDR3 DNA follows: TGTGCCAGCAGTGAAGCGGCGGCAGACGGTACTGAAGCTTTCTTT. This sequence encodes CASSEAAADGTEAFF.

The gene calls are TRBV6-1 and TRBJ1-2; no definite D call. Germline V gives CDR1 MNHNS, CDR2 SASEGT. The V end lost 2 bases, the J end lost 5 bases, and 15 bases lay between the germline ends. This CDR3 region has 15 residues. The CDR3 DNA reads TGTGCCAGCAGTGAATCATATACCGACTCTTATGGCTACACCTTC. This translates into CASSESYTDSYGYTF.

The chain links TRBV19 to TRBJ2-2, with a possible D match to TRBD1 (6 bases). Trimming cost V 2 bases and J 5 bases, with 9 bases left between them. CDR3 size: 14 residues. Germline assignment: CDR1 LNHDA and CDR2 SQIVND (reference sequence). The CDR3 reads CASSIHRATGELFF. The CDR3 DNA sequence: TGTGCCAGTAGTATACACAGGGCGACCGGGGAGCTGTTTTTT.

The chain joins TRBV4-3 to TRBJ2-4; TRBD2 agrees at 15 bases. CDR1 LGHNA and CDR2 YSLEER come from the germline V gene. V shed 0 bases, J shed 13 bases, and the junction held 7 bases outside the gene matches. The CDR3 extends over 16 amino acids. The CDR3 here is CASSQDSGLAGGIQYF. Here the CDR3 DNA reads TGCGCCAGCAGCCAAGATTCAGGACTAGCGGGAGGGATCCAGTACTTC.

This chain joins TRBV28 and TRBJ1-1; weak D call: TRBD1 (5 bases). Trimming left V 2 bases short and J 1 base short, with 14 bases between. The germline V gene has CDR1 MDHEN and CDR2 SYDVKM. The length of the CDR3 is 16 residues. As DNA, the CDR3 is TGTGCCAGCAGTTTACCAGCAGGCGGGACGAACACTGAAGCTTTCTTT. It specifies CASSLPAGGTNTEAFF.